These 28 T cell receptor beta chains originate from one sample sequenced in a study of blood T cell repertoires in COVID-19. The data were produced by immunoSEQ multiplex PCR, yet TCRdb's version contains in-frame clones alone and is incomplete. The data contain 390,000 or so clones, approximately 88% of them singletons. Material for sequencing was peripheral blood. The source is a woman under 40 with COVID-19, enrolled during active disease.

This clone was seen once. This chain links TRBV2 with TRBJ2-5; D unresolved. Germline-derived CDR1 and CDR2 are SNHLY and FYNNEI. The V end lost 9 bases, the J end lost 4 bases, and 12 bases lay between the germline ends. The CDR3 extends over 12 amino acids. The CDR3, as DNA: TGTGCCAGAGGCTCAGAGGCAGAGACCCAGTACTTC. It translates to CARGSEAETQYF.

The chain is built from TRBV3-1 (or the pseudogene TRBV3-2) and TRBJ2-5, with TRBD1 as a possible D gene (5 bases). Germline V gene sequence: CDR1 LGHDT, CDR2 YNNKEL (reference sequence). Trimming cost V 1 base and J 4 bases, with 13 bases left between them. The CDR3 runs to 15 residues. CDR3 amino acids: CASSQGTSKGETQYF. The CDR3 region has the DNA TGTGCCAGCAGCCAAGGGACATCCAAGGGAGAGACCCAGTACTTC.

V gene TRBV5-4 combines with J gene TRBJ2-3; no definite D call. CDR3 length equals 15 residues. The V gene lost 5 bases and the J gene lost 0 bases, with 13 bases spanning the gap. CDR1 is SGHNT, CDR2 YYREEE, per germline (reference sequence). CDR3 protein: CASRGPISSTDTQYF. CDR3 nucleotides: TGTGCCAGCAGGGGCCCCATATCTAGCACAGATACGCAGTATTTT.

CDR3 DNA: TGTGCCACTTCGGCGAGGCGGGCTAACTATGGCTACACCTTC. Translated: CATSARRANYGYTF. The V and J genes are TRBV9 and TRBJ1-2; D uncertain. The CDR3 sequence is 14 residues long. Trimming stripped 9 bases from V and 0 bases from J, with 15 bases between. CDR1 and CDR2 from the germline V gene are SGDLS and YYNGEE.

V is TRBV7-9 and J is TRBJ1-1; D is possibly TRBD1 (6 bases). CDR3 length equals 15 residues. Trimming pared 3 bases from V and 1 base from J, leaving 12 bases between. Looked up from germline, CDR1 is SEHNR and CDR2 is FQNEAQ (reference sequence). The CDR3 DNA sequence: TGTGCCAGCAGCTTCTACAGGGATGGGAACACTGAAGCTTTCTTT. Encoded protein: CASSFYRDGNTEAFF.

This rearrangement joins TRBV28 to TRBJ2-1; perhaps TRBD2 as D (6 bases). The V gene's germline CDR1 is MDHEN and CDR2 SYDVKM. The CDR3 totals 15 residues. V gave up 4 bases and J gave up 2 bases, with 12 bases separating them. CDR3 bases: TGTGCCAGCAGTTCGGGAGCTGTACCCTACAATGAGCAGTTCTTC. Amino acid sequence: CASSSGAVPYNEQFF. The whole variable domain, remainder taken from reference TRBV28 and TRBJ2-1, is DVKVTQSSRYLVKRTGEKVFLECVQDMDHENMFWYRQDPGLGLRLIYFSYDVKMKEKGDIPEGYSVSREKKERFSLILESASTNQTSMYLCASSSGAVPYNEQFFGPGTRLTVL.

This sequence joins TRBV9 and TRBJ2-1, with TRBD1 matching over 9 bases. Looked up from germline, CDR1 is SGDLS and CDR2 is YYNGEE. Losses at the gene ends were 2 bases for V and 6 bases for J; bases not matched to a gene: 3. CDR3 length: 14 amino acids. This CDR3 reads CASSVGTGSNEQFF. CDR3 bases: TGTGCCAGCAGCGTCGGGACAGGGTCCAATGAGCAGTTCTTC.

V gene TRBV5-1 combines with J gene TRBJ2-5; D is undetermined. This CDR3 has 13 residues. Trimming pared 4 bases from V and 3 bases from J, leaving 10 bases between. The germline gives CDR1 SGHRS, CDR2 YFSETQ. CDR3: CASSPGLKETQYF. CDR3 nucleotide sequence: TGCGCCAGCAGCCCGGGTCTTAAAGAGACCCAGTACTTC. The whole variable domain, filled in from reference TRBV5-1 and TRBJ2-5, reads KAGVTQTPRYLIKTRGQQVTLSCSPISGHRSVSWYQQTPGQGLQFLFEYFSETQRNKGNFPGRFSGRQFSNSRSEMNVSTLELGDSALYLCASSPGLKETQYFGPGTRLLVL.

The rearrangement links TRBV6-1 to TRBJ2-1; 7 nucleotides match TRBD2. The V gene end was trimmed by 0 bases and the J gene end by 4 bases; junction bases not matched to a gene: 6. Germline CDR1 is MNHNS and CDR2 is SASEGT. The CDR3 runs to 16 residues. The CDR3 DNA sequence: TGTGCCAGCAGTGAAGCCTGGCGGGAGCCGTACAATGAGCAGTTCTTC. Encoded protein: CASSEAWREPYNEQFF.

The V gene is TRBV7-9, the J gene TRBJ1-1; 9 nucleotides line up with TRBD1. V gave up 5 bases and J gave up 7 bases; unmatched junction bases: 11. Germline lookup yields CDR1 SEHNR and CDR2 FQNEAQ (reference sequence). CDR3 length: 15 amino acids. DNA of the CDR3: TGTGCCAGCAGCCAACGTGTCCCGGGACAGGGTGAAGCTTTCTTT. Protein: CASSQRVPGQGEAFF.

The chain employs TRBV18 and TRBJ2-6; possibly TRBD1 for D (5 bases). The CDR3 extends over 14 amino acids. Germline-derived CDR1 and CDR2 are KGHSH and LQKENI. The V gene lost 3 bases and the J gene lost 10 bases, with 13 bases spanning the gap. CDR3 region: CASSPSEAGNVLTF. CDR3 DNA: TGTGCCAGCTCACCGTCGGAAGCAGGGAACGTCCTGACTTTC.

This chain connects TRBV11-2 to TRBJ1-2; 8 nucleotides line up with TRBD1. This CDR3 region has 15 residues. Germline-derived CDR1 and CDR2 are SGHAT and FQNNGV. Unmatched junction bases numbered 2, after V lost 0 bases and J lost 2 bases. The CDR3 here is CASSLDPGGNYGYTF. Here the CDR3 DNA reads TGTGCCAGCAGCTTAGACCCAGGGGGCAACTATGGCTACACCTTC.

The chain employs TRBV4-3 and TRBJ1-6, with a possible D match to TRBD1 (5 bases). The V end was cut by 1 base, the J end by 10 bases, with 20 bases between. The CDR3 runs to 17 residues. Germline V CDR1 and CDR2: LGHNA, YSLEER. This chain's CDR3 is CASSQVVGAGSGSPLHF. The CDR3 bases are TGCGCCAGCAGCCAAGTAGTTGGGGCAGGGTCCGGGTCACCCCTCCACTTT.

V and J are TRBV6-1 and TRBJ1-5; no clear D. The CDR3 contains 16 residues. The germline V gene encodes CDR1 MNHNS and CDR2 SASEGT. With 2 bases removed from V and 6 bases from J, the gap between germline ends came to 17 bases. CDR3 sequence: CASSELSLTLRQPQHF. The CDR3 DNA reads TGTGCCAGCAGTGAATTGTCCTTAACTCTGCGTCAGCCCCAGCATTTT.

The CDR3 here is CASSLGAGSEQYF. Here the CDR3 DNA reads TGTGCCAGCAGCTTAGGGGCCGGGAGCGAGCAGTACTTC. The chain joins TRBV7-9 to TRBJ2-7, with D maybe TRBD2 (6 bases). The ends were cut back, 1 base at V and 6 bases at J, with 10 bases in the middle. Germline CDR1 reads SEHNR; CDR2 reads FQNEAQ (reference sequence). The CDR3 spans 13 residues. Looking up the rest from reference TRBV7-9 and TRBJ2-7 gives the full variable domain: DTGVSQNPRHKITKRGQNVTFRCDPISEHNRLYWYRQTLGQGPEFLTYFQNEAQLEKSRLLSDRFSAERPKGSFSTLEIQRTEQGDSAMYLCASSLGAGSEQYFGPGTRLTVT.

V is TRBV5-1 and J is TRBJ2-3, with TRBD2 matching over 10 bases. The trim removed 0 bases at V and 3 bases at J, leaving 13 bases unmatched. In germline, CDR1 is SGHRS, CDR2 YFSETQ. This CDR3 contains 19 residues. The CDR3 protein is CASSLAVLAGVRGTDTQYF. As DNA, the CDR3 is TGCGCCAGCAGCTTGGCCGTGCTAGCGGGAGTAAGAGGGACAGATACGCAGTATTTT.

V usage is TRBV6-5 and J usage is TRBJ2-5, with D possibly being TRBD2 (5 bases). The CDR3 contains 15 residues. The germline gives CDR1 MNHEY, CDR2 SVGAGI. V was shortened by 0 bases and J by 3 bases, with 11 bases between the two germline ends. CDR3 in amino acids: CASSYSGMPKETQYF. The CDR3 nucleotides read TGTGCCAGCAGTTACTCCGGGATGCCGAAAGAGACCCAGTACTTC.

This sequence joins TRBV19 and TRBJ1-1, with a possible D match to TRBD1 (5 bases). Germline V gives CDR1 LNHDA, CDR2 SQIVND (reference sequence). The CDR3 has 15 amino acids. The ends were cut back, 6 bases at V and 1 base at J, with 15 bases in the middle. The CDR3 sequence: CASSPSRVTNTEAFF. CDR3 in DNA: TGTGCCAGTAGCCCGAGCAGGGTAACGAACACTGAAGCTTTCTTT.

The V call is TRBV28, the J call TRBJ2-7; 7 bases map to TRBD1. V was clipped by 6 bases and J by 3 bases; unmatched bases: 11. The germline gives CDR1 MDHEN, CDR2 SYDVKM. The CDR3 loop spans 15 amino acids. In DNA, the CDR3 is TGTGCCAGCAGCTTCCGGGACAGTTCTTTCTACGAGCAGTACTTC. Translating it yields CASSFRDSSFYEQYF.

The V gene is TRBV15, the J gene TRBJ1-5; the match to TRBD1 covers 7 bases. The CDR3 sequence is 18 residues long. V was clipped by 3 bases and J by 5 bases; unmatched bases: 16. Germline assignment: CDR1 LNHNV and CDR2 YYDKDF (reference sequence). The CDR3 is CATSRTTQGPRVHQPQHF. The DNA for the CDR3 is TGTGCCACCAGCAGGACTACACAGGGGCCGAGGGTTCATCAGCCCCAGCATTTT.

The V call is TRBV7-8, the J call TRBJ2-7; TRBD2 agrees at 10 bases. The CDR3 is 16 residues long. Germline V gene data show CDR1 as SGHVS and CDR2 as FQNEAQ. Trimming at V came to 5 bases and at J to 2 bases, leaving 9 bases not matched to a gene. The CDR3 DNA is TGTGCCAGCAGCCCACCCGGGACTAGCGAGACCTACGAGCAGTACGTC. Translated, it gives CASSPPGTSETYEQYV.

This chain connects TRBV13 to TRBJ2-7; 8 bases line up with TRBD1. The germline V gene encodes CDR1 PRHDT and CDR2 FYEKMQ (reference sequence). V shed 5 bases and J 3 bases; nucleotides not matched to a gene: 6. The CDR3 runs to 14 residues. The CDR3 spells CASSLADRDYEQYF. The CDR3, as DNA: TGTGCCAGCAGCCTTGCGGACAGGGACTACGAGCAGTACTTC.

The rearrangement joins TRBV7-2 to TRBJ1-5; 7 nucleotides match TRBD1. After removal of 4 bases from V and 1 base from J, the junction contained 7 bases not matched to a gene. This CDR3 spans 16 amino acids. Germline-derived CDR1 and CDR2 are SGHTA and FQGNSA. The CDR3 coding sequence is TGTGCCAGCAGCTCGATGACAGGGACCAGCAATCAGCCCCAGCATTTT. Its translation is CASSSMTGTSNQPQHF.

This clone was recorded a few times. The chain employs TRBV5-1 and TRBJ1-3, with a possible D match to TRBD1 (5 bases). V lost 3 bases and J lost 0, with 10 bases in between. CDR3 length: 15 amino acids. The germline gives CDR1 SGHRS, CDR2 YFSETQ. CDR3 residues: CASSSTGISGNTIYF. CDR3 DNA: TGCGCCAGCAGCTCCACAGGTATCTCTGGAAACACCATATATTTT.

This chain's CDR3 is CASSLDKETQYF. The CDR3 DNA follows: TGTGCCAGCAGTTTGGACAAAGAGACCCAGTACTTC. The chain joins TRBV12-3 or TRBV12-4 to TRBJ2-5, with D perhaps TRBD1 (5 bases). Trimming took 3 bases from V and 3 from J, leaving 5 bases between them. The CDR3 extends over 12 amino acids.

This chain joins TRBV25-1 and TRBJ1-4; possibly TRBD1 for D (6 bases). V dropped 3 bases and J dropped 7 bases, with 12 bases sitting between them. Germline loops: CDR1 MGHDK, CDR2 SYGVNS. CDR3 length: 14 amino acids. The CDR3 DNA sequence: TGTGCCAGCAGTGATAAGACAGGTCGTGAAAAACTGTTTTTT. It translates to CASSDKTGREKLFF. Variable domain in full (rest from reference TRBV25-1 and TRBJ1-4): EADIYQTPRYLVIGTGKKITLECSQTMGHDKMYWYQQDPGMELHLIHYSYGVNSTEKGDLSSESTVSRIRTEHFPLTLESARPSHTSQYLCASSDKTGREKLFFGSGTQLSVL.

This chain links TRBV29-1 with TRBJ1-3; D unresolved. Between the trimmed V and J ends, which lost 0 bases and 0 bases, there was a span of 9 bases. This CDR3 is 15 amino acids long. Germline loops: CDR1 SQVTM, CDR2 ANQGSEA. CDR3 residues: CSVEDLLSSGNTIYF. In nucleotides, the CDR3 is TGCAGCGTTGAAGATCTGCTGAGCTCTGGAAACACCATATATTTT.

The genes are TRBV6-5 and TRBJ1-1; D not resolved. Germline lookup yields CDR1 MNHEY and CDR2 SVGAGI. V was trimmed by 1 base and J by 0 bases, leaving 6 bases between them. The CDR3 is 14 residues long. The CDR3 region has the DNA TGTGCCAGCAGTTACTTCGGGGTGAACACTGAAGCTTTCTTT. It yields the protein CASSYFGVNTEAFF.